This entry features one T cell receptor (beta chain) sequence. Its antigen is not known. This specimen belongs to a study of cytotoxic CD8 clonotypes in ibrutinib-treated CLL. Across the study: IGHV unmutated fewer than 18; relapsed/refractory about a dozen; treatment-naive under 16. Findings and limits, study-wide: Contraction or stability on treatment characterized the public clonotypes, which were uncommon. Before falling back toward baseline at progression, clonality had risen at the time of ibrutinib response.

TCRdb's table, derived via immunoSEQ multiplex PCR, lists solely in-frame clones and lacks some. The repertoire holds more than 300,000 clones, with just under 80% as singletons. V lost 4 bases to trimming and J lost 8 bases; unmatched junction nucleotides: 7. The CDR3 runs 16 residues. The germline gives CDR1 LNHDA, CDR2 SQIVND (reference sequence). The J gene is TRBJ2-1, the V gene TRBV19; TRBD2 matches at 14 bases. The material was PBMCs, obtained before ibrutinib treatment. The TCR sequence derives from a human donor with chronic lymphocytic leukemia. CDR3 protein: CASSKTSGRVEDEQFF. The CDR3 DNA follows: TGTGCCAGTAGTAAGACTAGCGGGAGGGTTGAGGATGAGCAGTTCTTC.